The text below deals with one T cell receptor beta chain. Other DNA sequences from this sample encode an identical CDR3 as well. As processed by the authors: Cell counts per sample came from amplifying reference gene primers. Clones were sequenced by immunoSEQ multiplex PCR, and TCRdb holds only the in-frame ones, with some missing. Clonal size and the V and J genes are those of that table, whereas D and trimming came from the DNA. The sample holds around 230,000 clones, 85% to 90% seen once. V dropped 3 bases and J dropped 0 bases, with 8 bases sitting between them. CDR1 and CDR2 (germline): SQVTM, ANQGSEA. The CDR3 spans 13 residues. This entry belongs to a study of blood T cell repertoires in COVID-19. Study in general: COVID-19 samples collected from the United States, Italy and Spain covered acute and convalescent phases. PBMCs, B-cell-depleted T cells, or T cells provided the cDNA or gDNA that made up the material.

Cohort placement rested on clinical history that participants reported themselves. The sequencing sample was made of PBMCs or T cells enriched from blood (not recorded which). The genes are TRBV29-1 and TRBJ1-1; a possible D gene is TRBD1 (6 bases). The source is a woman in her thirties with acute COVID-19. Written as DNA, the CDR3 is TGCAGCGTTGACAGGGGACTGAACACTGAAGCTTTCTTT. Amino acids: CSVDRGLNTEAFF.